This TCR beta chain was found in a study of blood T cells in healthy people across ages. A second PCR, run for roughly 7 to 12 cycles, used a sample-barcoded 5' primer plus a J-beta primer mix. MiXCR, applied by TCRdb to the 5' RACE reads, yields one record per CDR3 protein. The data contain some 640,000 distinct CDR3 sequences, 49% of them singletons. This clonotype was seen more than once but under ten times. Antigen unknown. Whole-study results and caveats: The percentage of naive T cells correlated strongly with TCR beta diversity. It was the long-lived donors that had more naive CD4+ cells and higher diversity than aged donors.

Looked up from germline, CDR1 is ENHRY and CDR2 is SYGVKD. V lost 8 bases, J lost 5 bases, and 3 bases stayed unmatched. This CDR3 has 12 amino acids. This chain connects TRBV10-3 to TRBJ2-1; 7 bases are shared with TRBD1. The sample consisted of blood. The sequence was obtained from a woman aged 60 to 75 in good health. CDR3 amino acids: CAILGTDNEQFF. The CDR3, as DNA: TGTGCCATCCTCGGGACAGACAATGAGCAGTTCTTC.